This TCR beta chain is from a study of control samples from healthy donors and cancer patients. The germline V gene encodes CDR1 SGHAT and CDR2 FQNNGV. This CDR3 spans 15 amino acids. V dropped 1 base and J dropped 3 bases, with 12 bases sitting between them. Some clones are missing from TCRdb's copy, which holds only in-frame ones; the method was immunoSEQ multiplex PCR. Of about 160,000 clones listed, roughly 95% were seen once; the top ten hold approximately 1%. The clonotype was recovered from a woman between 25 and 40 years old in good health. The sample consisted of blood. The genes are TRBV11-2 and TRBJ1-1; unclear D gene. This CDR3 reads CASSLAFIADTEAFF. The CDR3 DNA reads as TGTGCCAGCAGCTTAGCATTTATCGCGGACACTGAAGCTTTCTTT.